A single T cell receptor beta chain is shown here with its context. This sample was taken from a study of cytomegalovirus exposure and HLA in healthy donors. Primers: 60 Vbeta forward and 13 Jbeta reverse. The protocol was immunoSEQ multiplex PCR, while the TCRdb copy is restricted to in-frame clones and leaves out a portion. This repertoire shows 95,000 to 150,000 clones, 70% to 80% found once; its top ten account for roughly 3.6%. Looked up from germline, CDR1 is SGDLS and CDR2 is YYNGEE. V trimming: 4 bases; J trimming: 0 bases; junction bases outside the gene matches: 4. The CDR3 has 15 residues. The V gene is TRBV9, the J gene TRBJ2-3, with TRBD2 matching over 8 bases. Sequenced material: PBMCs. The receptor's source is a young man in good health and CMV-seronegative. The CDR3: CASSISGTSTDTQYF. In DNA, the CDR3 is TGTGCCAGCAGCATTAGCGGGACTAGCACAGATACGCAGTATTTT.